The 10 T cell receptor beta chains below were found in one sample sequenced in a study of cytomegalovirus exposure and HLA in healthy donors. PCR involved 60 Vbeta and 13 Jbeta primers. Generated by immunoSEQ multiplex PCR, the TCRdb table keeps only in-frame clones and is missing some. Of approximately 100,000 clones in the sample, more than 60% were seen once. Sequencing input: PBMCs. The receptor source for this set is a female donor in good health and CMV-seronegative.

V usage is TRBV7-8 and J usage is TRBJ2-7; no reliable D call. V lost 2 bases, J lost 4 bases, and 6 bases lay in between. Germline V gene sequence: CDR1 SGHVS, CDR2 FQNEAQ. CDR3 length: 12 residues. CDR3 residues: CASSLISYEQYF. CDR3 DNA sequence: TGTGCCAGCAGCTTAATATCTTACGAGCAGTACTTC.

The V and J genes are TRBV25-1 and TRBJ1-4; D remains ambiguous. The V gene lost 3 bases and the J gene lost 8 bases, with 7 bases spanning the gap. The CDR3 runs to 12 residues. Germline CDR1 reads MGHDK; CDR2 reads SYGVNS. This CDR3 reads CASSELEEKLFF. CDR3 DNA: TGTGCCAGCAGTGAGTTGGAGGAAAAACTGTTTTTT.

V usage is TRBV29-1 and J usage is TRBJ2-3; TRBD1 matches 8 bases. The length of the CDR3 is 14 residues. With V trimmed by 6 bases and J by 4 bases, 9 bases remained unmatched. CDR1 and CDR2 (germline): SQVTM, ANQGSEA. For the CDR3, the DNA is TGCAGCGTCAACCAGGGGGCTTGGGCAGATACGCAGTATTTT. Its translation is CSVNQGAWADTQYF.

Concerning this clone: The same CDR3 also results from other DNA sequences found in this sample. The chain joins TRBV28 to TRBJ1-4, with TRBD1 as a possible D gene (6 bases). V shed 6 bases and J shed 0 bases, with 17 bases lying between them. Germline V gives CDR1 MDHEN, CDR2 SYDVKM. The CDR3 sequence is 17 residues long. The CDR3 sequence is CASSTDSVLATNEKLFF. The CDR3 region has the DNA TGTGCCAGCAGCACGGACAGTGTGTTAGCAACTAATGAAAAACTGTTTTTT.

The table lists this clone with a few counts. CDR3 sequence (DNA): TGTGCCAGCAGCTTATCGGACAGGGGAAATTCACCCCTCCACTTT. It specifies CASSLSDRGNSPLHF. The rearrangement links TRBV5-6 to TRBJ1-6; 9 bases fit TRBD1. CDR3 size: 15 residues. Germline CDR1 and CDR2: SGHDT and YYEEEE. Unmatched junction bases numbered 4, after V lost 2 bases and J lost 7 bases.

This clone was counted only a few times. The rearrangement joins TRBV7-9 to TRBJ2-5; the D gene is possibly TRBD2 (6 bases). The CDR3 runs to 13 residues. The V gene lost 3 bases and the J gene lost 11 bases, with 16 bases spanning the gap. Germline values: CDR1 SEHNR, CDR2 FQNEAQ (reference sequence). This CDR3 is CASSLELGEAQYF. The CDR3 nucleotides are TGTGCCAGCAGCTTGGAACTTGGGGAGGCTCAGTACTTC.

The chain combines TRBV6-1 with TRBJ2-5, with D perhaps matching TRBD2 (6 bases). Germline V gives CDR1 MNHNS, CDR2 SASEGT. V gave up 6 bases and J gave up 4 bases, with 15 bases separating them. CDR3 length: 14 amino acids. This CDR3 reads CASRSGDPAETQYF. CDR3 sequence (DNA): TGTGCCAGCAGATCGGGGGACCCGGCAGAGACCCAGTACTTC.

The V and J genes are TRBV7-9 and TRBJ1-1; 8 bases map to TRBD1. The ends lost 4 bases at V and 4 bases at J; junction bases unmatched: 5. CDR1 is SEHNR and CDR2 is FQNEAQ in the germline V gene (reference sequence). The CDR3 consists of 14 residues. In nucleotides, the CDR3 is TGTGCCAGCAGCTCACAGGGGGACGGCACTGAAGCTTTCTTT. It codes for CASSSQGDGTEAFF.

The chain carries TRBV19 and TRBJ1-2, with a possible D match to TRBD1 (6 bases). This CDR3 contains 12 residues. V was clipped by 7 bases and J by 8 bases, with 14 bases between them. Per germline, CDR1 LNHDA and CDR2 SQIVND (reference sequence). The CDR3 DNA is TGTGCCAGTAATCGAGGGCAGGGGGGCTACACCTTC. This translates into CASNRGQGGYTF.

This chain's CDR3 is CATSQEVNTEAFF. DNA for the CDR3: TGTGCCACCAGTCAGGAAGTGAACACTGAAGCTTTCTTT. The genes are TRBV15 and TRBJ1-1; D gene uncertain. With 6 bases removed from V and 0 bases from J, the gap between germline ends came to 8 bases. CDR1 is LNHNV, CDR2 YYDKDF, per germline (reference sequence). The CDR3 contains 13 residues. Using reference TRBV15 and TRBJ1-1 for the parts outside the CDR3, the full variable domain is DAMVIQNPRYQVTQFGKPVTLSCSQTLNHNVMYWYQQKSSQAPKLLFHYYDKDFNNEADTPDNFQSRRPNTSFCFLDIRSPGLGDTAMYLCATSQEVNTEAFFGQGTRLTVV.